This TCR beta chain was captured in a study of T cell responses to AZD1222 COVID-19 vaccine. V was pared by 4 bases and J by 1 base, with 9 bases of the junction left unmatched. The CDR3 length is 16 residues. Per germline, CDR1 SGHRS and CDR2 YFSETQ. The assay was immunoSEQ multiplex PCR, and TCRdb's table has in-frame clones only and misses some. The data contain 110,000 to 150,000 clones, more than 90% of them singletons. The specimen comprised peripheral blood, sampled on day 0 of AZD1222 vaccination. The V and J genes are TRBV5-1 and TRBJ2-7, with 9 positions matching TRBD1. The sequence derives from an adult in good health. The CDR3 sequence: CASSPPPDRGSYEQYF. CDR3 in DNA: TGCGCCAGCAGCCCCCCCCCGGACAGGGGATCCTACGAGCAGTACTTC.